This section outlines one TCR beta chain sequence together with its context. CDR1 and CDR2 from the germline V gene are SNHLY and FYNNEI. V was trimmed by 0 bases and J by 7 bases, leaving 10 bases between them. The length of the CDR3 is 14 residues. The source of the sample is a study of blood T cell repertoires in COVID-19. Study-wide background: Donors in the United States, Italy and Spain gave samples during acute or convalescent COVID-19. Sample material is recorded as cDNA or gDNA derived from T cells, B-cell-depleted T cells, or PBMCs.

In the original analysis: Reference gene primer amplification in the assay estimated nucleated cell counts. Clones were sequenced by immunoSEQ multiplex PCR, and TCRdb holds only the in-frame ones, with some missing. V, J and clone size are those of that table, while D and trimming were read from the DNA. The sample gives 270,000 or so clones, roughly nine tenths of which show up once; less than 1% is in the top ten. The clonotype was recovered from a woman aged 40 to 55 who had recovered from COVID-19. The chain is built from TRBV2 and TRBJ1-5; D ambiguous. The specimen was peripheral blood. CDR3: CASSEALATQPQHF. The DNA for the CDR3 is TGTGCCAGCAGTGAAGCGCTTGCTACCCAGCCCCAGCATTTT.